This T cell receptor beta chain was profiled in a study of shared clonotypes between healthy human individuals. Study-level findings and limits: Deeper or shallower sequencing was expected to change how clonotypes are shared among donors. Rarefaction exposed incomplete sorted-subset sequencing despite large depth.

The assay was immunoSEQ multiplex PCR, and TCRdb's table has in-frame clones only and misses some. This table has some 2,100,000 clones, around 95% appearing once. Every contributor of samples was a Caucasian grown-up residing in Nashville, Tennessee. Of note for this clone: Its target is not known.

This TCR was recovered from a man aged 18 to 29 in good health. The specimen was naive CD4+ T cells sorted from blood. Stated subset: CD45RA+ positively selected.

The DNA for the CDR3 is TGTGCCAGCAGTTACCAGGACGGGAACTATGGCTACACCTTC. Translating gives CASSYQDGNYGYTF. The rearrangement uses TRBV6-6 and TRBJ1-2, with D uncertain. The CDR3 has 14 residues. Per the germline V gene, CDR1 is MNHNY and CDR2 is SVGAGI (reference sequence). Trimming cost V 2 bases and J 2 bases, with 9 bases left between them.